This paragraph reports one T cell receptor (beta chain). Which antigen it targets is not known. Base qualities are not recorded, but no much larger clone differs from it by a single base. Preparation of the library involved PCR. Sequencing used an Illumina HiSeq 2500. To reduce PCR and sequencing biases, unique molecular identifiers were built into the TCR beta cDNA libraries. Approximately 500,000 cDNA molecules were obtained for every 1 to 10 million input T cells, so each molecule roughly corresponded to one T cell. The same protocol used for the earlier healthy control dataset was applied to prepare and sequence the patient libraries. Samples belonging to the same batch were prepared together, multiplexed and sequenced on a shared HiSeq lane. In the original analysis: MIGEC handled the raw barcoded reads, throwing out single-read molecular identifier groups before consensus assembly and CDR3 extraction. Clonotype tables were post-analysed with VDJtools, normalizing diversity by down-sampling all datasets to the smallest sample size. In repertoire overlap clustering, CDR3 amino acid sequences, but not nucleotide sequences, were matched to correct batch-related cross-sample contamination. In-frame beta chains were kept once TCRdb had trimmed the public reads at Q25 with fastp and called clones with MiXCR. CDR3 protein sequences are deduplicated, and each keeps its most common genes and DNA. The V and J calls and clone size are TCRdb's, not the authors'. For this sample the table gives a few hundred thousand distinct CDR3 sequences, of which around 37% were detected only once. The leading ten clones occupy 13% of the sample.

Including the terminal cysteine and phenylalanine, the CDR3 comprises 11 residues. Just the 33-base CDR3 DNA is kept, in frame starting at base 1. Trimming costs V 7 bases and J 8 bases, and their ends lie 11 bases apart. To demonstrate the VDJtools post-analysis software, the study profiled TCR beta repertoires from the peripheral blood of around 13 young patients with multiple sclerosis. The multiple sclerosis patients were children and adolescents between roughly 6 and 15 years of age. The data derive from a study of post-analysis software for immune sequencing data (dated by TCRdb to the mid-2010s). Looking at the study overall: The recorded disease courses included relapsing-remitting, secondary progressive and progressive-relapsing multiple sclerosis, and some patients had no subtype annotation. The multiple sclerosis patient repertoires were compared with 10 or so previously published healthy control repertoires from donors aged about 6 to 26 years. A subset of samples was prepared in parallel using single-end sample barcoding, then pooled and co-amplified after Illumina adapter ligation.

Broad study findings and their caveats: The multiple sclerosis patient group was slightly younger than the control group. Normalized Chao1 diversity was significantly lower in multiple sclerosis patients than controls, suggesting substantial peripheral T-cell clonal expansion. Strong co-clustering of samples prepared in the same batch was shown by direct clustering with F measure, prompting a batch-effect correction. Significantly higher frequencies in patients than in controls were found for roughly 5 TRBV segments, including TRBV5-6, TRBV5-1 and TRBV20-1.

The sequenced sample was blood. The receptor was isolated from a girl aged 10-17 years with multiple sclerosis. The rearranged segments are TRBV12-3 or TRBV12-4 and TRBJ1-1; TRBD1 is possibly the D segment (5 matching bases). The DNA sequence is TGTGCCAGCACCCGCAGGGCAGAAGCTTTCTTT. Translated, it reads CASTRRAEAFF.